This TCR beta chain was sequenced in a study of cytomegalovirus exposure and HLA in healthy donors. It was with 60 Vbeta and 13 Jbeta primers that the PCR ran. This table comes from immunoSEQ multiplex PCR, and its TCRdb copy is limited to in-frame clones, with some not included. This sample's table reports some 82,000 clones. Remarks on this clone: The junction does not match germline at one end; this may be a read error.

CDR1 is SGHRS and CDR2 is YFSETQ in the germline V gene. The CDR3 sequence is 15 residues long. The sequencing sample was made of PBMCs. The chain joins TRBV5-1 to TRBJ1-1; D is ambiguous. This receptor was obtained from a woman aged 25 to 39 in good health and CMV-seronegative. The CDR3: CASSLDSGAIAEDFF. The CDR3, as DNA: TGCGCCAGCAGCTTGGACTCGGGAGCTATCGCTGAAGATTTCTTT.